The sequence of this T cell receptor beta chain was determined in a study of blood T cell repertoires in COVID-19. Libraries were prepared by immunoSEQ multiplex PCR; TCRdb keeps only in-frame clonotypes and omits some of them. This sample has fewer than 350,000 clones, with less than 85% found just once. This CDR3 contains 15 residues. Germline V gene data show CDR1 as SEHNR and CDR2 as FQNEAQ (reference sequence). V was trimmed by 1 base and J by 4 bases, leaving 13 bases between them. Sequencing used PBMCs or T cells enriched from blood (not recorded which). The clonotype comes from a woman in her 50s who had recovered from COVID-19. The rearrangement links TRBV7-9 to TRBJ2-5, with D possibly being TRBD1 (5 bases). CDR3 protein: CASSLVDTLLETQYF. CDR3 DNA: TGTGCCAGCAGCTTAGTGGACACTCTTCTAGAGACCCAGTACTTC.